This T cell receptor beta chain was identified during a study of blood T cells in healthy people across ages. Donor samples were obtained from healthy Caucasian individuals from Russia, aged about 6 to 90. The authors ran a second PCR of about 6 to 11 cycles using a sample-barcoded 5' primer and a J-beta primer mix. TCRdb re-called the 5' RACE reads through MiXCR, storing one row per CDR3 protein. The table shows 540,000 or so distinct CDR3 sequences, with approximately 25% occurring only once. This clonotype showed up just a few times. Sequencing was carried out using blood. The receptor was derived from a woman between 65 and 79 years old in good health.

The CDR3 DNA sequence: TGTGCCAGCAGTGAAGTTGGGACAGCTAACAATGAGCAGTTCTTC. It is translated as CASSEVGTANNEQFF. The V and J genes are TRBV2 and TRBJ2-1; the match to TRBD1 covers 7 bases. From germline, CDR1 is SNHLY and CDR2 FYNNEI. This CDR3 comprises 15 residues. With V trimmed by 1 base and J by 5 bases, 5 bases remained unmatched.